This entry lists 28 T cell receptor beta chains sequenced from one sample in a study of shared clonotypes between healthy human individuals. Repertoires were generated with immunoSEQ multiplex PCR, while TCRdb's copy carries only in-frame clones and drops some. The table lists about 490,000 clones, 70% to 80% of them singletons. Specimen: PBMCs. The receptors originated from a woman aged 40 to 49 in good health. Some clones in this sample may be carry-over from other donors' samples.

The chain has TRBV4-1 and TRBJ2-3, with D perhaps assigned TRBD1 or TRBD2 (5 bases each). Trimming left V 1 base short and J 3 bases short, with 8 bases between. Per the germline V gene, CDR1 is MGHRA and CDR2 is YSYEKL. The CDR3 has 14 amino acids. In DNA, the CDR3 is TGCGCCAGCAGCCAAGGGGACCTAACAGATACGCAGTATTTT. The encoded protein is CASSQGDLTDTQYF.

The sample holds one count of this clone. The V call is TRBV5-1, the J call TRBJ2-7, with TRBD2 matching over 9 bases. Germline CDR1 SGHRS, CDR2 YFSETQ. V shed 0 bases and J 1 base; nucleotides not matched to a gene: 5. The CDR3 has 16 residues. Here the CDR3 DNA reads TGCGCCAGCAGCTTGGTGAATAGCGGGGGTTCCTACGAGCAGTACTTC. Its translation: CASSLVNSGGSYEQYF. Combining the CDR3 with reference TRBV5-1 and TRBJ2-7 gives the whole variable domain KAGVTQTPRYLIKTRGQQVTLSCSPISGHRSVSWYQQTPGQGLQFLFEYFSETQRNKGNFPGRFSGRQFSNSRSEMNVSTLELGDSALYLCASSLVNSGGSYEQYFGPGTRLTVT.

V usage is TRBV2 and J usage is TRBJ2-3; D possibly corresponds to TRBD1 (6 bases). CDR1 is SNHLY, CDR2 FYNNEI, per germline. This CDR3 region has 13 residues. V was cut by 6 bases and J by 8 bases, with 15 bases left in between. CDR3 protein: CASRGRDMGTQYF. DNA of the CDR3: TGTGCCAGCAGGGGCCGGGACATGGGTACGCAGTATTTT.

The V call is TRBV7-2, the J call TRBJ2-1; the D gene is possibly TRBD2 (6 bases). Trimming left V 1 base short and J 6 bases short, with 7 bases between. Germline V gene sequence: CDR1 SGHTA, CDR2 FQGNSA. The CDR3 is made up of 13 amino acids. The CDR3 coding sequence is TGTGCCAGCAGCTTAGTACTAGCCAATGAGCAGTTCTTC. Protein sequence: CASSLVLANEQFF.

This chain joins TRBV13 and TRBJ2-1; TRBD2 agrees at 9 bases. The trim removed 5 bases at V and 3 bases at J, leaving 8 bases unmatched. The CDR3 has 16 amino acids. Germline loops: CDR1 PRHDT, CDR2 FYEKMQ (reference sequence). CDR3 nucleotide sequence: TGTGCCAGCAGCCGGCTCGGAGCGGGAGGCTACAATGAGCAGTTCTTC. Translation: CASSRLGAGGYNEQFF.

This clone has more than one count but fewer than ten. The CDR3 DNA sequence: TGTGCCAGCTCTGGACTAGCGGGCACCGGGGAGCTGTTTTTT. This sequence encodes CASSGLAGTGELFF. The V gene is TRBV18, the J gene TRBJ2-2; the match to TRBD2 covers 11 bases. Trimming removed 6 bases from V and 4 bases from J; junction bases left unmatched: 1. CDR3 size: 14 residues. In germline, CDR1 is KGHSH, CDR2 LQKENI.

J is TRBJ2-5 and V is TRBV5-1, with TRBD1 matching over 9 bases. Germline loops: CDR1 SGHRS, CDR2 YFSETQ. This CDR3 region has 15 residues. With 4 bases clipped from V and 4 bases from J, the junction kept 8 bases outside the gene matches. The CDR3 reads CASSRDRVEVETQYF. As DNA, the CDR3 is TGCGCCAGCAGCCGGGACAGGGTAGAGGTAGAGACCCAGTACTTC.

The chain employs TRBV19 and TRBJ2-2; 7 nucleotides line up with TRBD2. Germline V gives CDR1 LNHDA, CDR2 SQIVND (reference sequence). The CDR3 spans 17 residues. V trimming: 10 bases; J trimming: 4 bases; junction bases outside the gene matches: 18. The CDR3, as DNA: TGTGCCACCCTGGCGCGGTATGGTGGGGGGGGCACCGGGGAGCTGTTTTTT. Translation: CATLARYGGGGTGELFF.

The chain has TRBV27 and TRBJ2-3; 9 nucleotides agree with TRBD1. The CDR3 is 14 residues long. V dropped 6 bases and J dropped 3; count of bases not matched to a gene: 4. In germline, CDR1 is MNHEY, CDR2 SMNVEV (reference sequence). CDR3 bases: TGTGCCAGCAGGAGGGACAGGGCAACAGATACGCAGTATTTT. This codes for CASRRDRATDTQYF.

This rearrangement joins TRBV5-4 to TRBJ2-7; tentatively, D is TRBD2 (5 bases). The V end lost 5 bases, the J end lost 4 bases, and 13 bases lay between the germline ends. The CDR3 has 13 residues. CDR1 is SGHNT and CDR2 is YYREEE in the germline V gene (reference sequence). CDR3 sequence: CASRRQTGYEQYF. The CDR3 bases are TGTGCCAGCAGGCGCCAGACGGGGTACGAGCAGTACTTC.

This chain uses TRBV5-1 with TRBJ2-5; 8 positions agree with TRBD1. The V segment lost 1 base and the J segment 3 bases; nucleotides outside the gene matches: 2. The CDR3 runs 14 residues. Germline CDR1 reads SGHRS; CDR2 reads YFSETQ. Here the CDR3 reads CASSLRTGKETQYF. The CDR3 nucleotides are TGCGCCAGCAGCTTGAGGACAGGGAAAGAGACCCAGTACTTC.

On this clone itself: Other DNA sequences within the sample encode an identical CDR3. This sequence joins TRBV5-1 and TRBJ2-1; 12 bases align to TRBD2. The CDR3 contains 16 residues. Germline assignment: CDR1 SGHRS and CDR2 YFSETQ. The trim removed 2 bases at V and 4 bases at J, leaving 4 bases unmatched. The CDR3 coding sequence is TGCGCCAGCAGCTTAGTAGGGACTAGCGGGTACAATGAGCAGTTCTTC. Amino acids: CASSLVGTSGYNEQFF. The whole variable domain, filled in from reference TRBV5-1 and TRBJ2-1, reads KAGVTQTPRYLIKTRGQQVTLSCSPISGHRSVSWYQQTPGQGLQFLFEYFSETQRNKGNFPGRFSGRQFSNSRSEMNVSTLELGDSALYLCASSLVGTSGYNEQFFGPGTRLTVL.

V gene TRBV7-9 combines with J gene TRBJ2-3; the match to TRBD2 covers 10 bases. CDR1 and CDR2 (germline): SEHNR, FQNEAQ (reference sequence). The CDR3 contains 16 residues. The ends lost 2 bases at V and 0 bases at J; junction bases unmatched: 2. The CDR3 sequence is CASSLNSGRSTDTQYF. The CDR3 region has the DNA TGTGCCAGCAGCTTAAATAGCGGGAGGAGCACAGATACGCAGTATTTT.

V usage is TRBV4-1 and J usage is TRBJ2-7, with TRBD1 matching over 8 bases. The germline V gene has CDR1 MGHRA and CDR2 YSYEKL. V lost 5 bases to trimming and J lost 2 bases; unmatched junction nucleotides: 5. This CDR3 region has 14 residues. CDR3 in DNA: TGCGCCAGCAGCAAGTTACAGGGGGCCTACGAGCAGTACTTC. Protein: CASSKLQGAYEQYF.

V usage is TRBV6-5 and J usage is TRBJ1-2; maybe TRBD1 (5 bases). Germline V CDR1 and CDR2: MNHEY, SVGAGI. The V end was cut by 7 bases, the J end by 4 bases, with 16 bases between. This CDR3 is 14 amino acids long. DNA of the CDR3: TGTGCCAGCAAGTCGGGGGGGTTTGGCTATGGCTACACCTTC. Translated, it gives CASKSGGFGYGYTF.

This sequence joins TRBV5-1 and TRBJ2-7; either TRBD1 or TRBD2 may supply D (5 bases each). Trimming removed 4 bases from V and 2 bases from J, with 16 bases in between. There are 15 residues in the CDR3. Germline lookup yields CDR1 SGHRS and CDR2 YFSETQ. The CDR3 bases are TGCGCCAGCAGCCAATCCGGGACCGAGACCTACGAGCAGTACTTC. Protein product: CASSQSGTETYEQYF.

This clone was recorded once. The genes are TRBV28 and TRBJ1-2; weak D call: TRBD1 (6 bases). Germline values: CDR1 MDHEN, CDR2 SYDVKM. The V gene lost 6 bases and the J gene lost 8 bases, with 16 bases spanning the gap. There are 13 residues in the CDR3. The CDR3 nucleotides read TGTGCCAGCAGCCAAGGGGGGAGGAAGGGCTACACCTTC. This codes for CASSQGGRKGYTF.

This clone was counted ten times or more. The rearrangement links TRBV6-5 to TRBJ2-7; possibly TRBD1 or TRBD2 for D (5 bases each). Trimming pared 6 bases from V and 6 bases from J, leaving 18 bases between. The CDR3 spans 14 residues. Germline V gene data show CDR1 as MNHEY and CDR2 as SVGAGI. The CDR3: CASSAGTPASEQYF. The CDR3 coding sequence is TGTGCCAGCAGCGCCGGGACCCCTGCCTCCGAGCAGTACTTC.

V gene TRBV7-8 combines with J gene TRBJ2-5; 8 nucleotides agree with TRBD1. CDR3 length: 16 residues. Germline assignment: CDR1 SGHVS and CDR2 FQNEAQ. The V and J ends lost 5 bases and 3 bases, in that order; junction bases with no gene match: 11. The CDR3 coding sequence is TGTGCCAGCAGCCCAGGGACAGGAACGGCCAAAGAGACCCAGTACTTC. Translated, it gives CASSPGTGTAKETQYF.

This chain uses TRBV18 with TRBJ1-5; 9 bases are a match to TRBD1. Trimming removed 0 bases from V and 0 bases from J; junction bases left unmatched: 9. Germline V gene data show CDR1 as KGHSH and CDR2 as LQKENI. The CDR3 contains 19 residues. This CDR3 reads CASSPPGDRDGYSNQPQHF. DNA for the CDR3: TGTGCCAGCTCACCACCGGGGGACAGGGATGGCTATAGCAATCAGCCCCAGCATTTT.

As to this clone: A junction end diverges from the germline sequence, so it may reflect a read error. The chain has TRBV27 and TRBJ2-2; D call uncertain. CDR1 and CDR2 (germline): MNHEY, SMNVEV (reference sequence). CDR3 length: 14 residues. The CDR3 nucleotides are TGTGCCACCAGTACCCGGATTTACACCGGGGAGCTGTTTTTT. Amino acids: CATSTRIYTGELFF.

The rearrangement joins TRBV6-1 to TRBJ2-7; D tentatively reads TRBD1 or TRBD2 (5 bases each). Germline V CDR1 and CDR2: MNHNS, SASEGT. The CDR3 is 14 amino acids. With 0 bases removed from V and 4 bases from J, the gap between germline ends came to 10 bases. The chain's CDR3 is CASSEAGETYEQYF. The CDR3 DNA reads TGTGCCAGCAGTGAAGCGGGGGAAACGTACGAGCAGTACTTC.

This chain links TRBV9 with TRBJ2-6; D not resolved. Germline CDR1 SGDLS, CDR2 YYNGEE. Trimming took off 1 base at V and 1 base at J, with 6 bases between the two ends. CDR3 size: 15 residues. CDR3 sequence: CASSVKLSGANVLTF. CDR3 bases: TGTGCCAGCAGCGTAAAGTTATCTGGGGCCAACGTCCTGACTTTC.

The DNA of the CDR3 is TGCAGCGTTGAAGGCCTAGCGGGAGGATCCTACGAGCAGTACTTC. Translating it yields CSVEGLAGGSYEQYF. The chain has TRBV29-1 and TRBJ2-7, with 11 bases fitting TRBD2. The J segment lost 1 base and the V segment lost 1 base, leaving 3 bases of the junction unmatched. CDR3 length: 15 residues. Germline lookup yields CDR1 SQVTM and CDR2 ANQGSEA.

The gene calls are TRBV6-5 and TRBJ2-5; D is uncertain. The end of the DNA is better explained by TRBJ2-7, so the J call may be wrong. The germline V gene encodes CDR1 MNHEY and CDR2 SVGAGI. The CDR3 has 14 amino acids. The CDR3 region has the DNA TGTGCCAGCAGTTACGGGGTTCGAACCTACGAGCAGTACTTC. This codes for CASSYGVRTYEQYF.

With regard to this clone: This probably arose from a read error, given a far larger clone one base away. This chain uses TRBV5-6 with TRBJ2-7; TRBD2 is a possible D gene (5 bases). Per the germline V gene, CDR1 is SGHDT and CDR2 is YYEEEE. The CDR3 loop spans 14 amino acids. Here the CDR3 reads CASSPGEFASERYF. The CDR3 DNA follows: TGTGCCAGCAGCCCCGGGGAGTTTGCCTCCGAGCGGTACTTC.

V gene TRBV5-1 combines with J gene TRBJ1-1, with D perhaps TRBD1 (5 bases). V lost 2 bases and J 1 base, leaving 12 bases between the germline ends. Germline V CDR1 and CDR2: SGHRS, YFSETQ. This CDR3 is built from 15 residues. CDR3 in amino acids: CASSFGALGNTEAFF. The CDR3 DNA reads TGCGCCAGCAGCTTCGGGGCTCTTGGGAACACTGAAGCTTTCTTT.

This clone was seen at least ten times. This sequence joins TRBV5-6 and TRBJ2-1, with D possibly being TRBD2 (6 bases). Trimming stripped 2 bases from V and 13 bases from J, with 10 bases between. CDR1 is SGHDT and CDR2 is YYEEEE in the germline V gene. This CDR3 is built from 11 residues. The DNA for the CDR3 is TGTGCCAGCAGCTTTTTGGGGGGACAGTTCTTC. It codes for CASSFLGGQFF.